This T cell receptor (beta chain) comes out of a study of T-cell reconstitution after alpha-beta-depleted transplantation in children. Study-wide points: There were reportedly several hundred expanded graft clones from which alpha-beta T cells came about two months after transplant. Surviving recipient T cells and thymic progenitors produced the high day-60 TCRbeta diversity seen in some patients. T-cell counts and diversity at one year following transplant were attributed mainly to newly produced T cells.

As for this clonotype: Antigen unknown.

Unique molecular identifiers were incorporated during preparation of the TCRbeta library. TCRdb ran MiXCR on the PCR reads and lists one entry per CDR3 protein. The sample lists fewer than 1 million distinct CDR3 sequences, approximately 15% seen once, with roughly 4.8% in the top ten. Germline CDR1 SNHLY, CDR2 FYNNEI. Trimming pared 7 bases from V and 3 bases from J, leaving 16 bases between. This CDR3 is built from 15 residues. The source is a male patient younger than 18 who had a stem cell transplant for acute lymphoblastic leukemia, so the T cells may come from the graft donor. Here the sequenced sample was PBMCs, mostly from graft donor cells, taken 360 days after TCRalphabeta/CD19-depleted stem cell transplant. This chain connects TRBV2 to TRBJ2-1, with TRBD2 as a possible D gene (6 bases). The CDR3 region has the DNA TGTGCCAGCACCCAGGAGGGGACTTACTACAATGAGCAGTTCTTC. Amino acids: CASTQEGTYYNEQFF.